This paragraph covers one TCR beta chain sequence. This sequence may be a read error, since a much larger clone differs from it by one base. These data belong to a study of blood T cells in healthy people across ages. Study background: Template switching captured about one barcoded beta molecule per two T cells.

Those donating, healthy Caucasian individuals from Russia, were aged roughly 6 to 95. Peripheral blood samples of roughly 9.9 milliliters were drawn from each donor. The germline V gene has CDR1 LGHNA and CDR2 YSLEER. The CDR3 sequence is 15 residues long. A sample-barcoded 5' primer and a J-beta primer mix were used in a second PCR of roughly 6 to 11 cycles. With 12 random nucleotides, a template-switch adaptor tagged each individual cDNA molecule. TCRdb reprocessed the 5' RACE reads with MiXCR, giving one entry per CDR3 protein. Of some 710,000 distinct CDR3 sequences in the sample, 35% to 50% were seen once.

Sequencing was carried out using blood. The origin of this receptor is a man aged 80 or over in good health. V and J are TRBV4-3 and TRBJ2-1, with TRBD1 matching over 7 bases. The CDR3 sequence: CASRQDRVSYNEQFF. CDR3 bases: TGCGCCAGCAGACAAGACAGGGTCTCCTACAATGAGCAGTTCTTC.